This entry concerns a single TCR beta chain. The source of the sample is a study of blood T cell repertoires in COVID-19. Trimming stripped 0 bases from V and 3 bases from J, with 9 bases between. From germline, CDR1 is LNHNV and CDR2 YYDKDF (reference sequence). The CDR3 consists of 15 residues. Clones were sequenced by immunoSEQ multiplex PCR, and TCRdb holds only the in-frame ones, with some missing. This sample yields about 150,000 clones, of which roughly 77% are seen a single time; around 4% belongs to the top ten. The sequence derives from a man between 60 and 75 years old with acute or convalescent COVID-19. Input material: peripheral blood. J is TRBJ1-5 and V is TRBV15; D gene uncertain. The CDR3 sequence is CATSRDGGFNQPQHF. CDR3 coding DNA: TGTGCCACCAGCAGAGATGGAGGGTTCAATCAGCCCCAGCATTTT.